This passage covers 29 T cell receptor beta chains from one sample sequenced in a study of cytomegalovirus exposure and HLA in healthy donors. Researchers ran the PCR with 60 Vbeta and 13 Jbeta primers. The table came from immunoSEQ multiplex PCR; TCRdb's copy has only in-frame clones and leaves some out. The sample holds 150,000 to 170,000 clones, approximately 80% seen once. The specimen sequenced was PBMCs. Receptors originate from a young man in good health and CMV-seropositive.

The chain links TRBV7-2 to TRBJ1-3; tentative D call: TRBD1 (5 bases). Trimming removed 1 base from V and 0 bases from J, with 13 bases in between. CDR1 is SGHTA and CDR2 is FQGNSA in the germline V gene. The CDR3 consists of 17 residues. The CDR3 loop is CASSLDSGGTSGNTIYF. The DNA of the CDR3 is TGTGCCAGCAGCTTAGATTCGGGAGGGACCTCTGGAAACACCATATATTTT.

This clone was counted a few times. This chain connects TRBV5-6 to TRBJ1-2; 10 positions agree with TRBD1. CDR3 length: 15 residues. Germline V CDR1 and CDR2: SGHDT, YYEEEE. V lost 4 bases to trimming and J lost 7 bases; unmatched junction nucleotides: 10. The CDR3 sequence: CASSPGLDRGRGYTF. CDR3 in DNA: TGTGCCAGCAGCCCCGGGCTAGACAGGGGGCGTGGCTACACCTTC.

The chain has TRBV20-1 and TRBJ2-5; D uncertain. The assigned J gene may be wrong: the sequence end matches TRBJ2-7 better. CDR1 and CDR2 from the germline V gene are DFQATT and SNEGSKA (reference sequence). The CDR3 is made up of 10 amino acids. The CDR3 sequence is CSALRNEQYF. DNA of the CDR3: TGCAGTGCTTTAAGAAACGAGCAGTACTTC.

J is TRBJ2-1 and V is TRBV13; 7 bases fit TRBD1. J was trimmed by 6 bases and V by 5 bases; bases with no gene match: 13. The CDR3 contains 16 residues. Per germline, CDR1 PRHDT and CDR2 FYEKMQ (reference sequence). This chain's CDR3 is CASSPQIDRVGNEQFF. CDR3 sequence (DNA): TGTGCCAGCAGCCCCCAAATTGACAGGGTGGGCAATGAGCAGTTCTTC.

The V call is TRBV4-2, the J call TRBJ2-1; 7 bases line up with TRBD2. Trimming took 4 bases from V and 7 from J; bases not matched to a gene: 13. Germline CDR1 LGHNA, CDR2 YNFKEQ. This CDR3 region has 16 residues. CDR3 in amino acids: CASSPTPLAGGNEQFF. DNA of the CDR3: TGTGCCAGCAGCCCGACCCCATTAGCGGGCGGGAATGAGCAGTTCTTC.

The V call is TRBV2, the J call TRBJ2-7; D uncertain. Trimming removed 4 bases from V and 3 bases from J, with 10 bases in between. The CDR3 has 13 amino acids. Per the germline V gene, CDR1 is SNHLY and CDR2 is FYNNEI. The DNA for the CDR3 is TGTGCCAGCAGTGGATCTGACAACTACGAGCAGTACTTC. This sequence encodes CASSGSDNYEQYF.

The sample holds a few counts of this clone. The chain has TRBV6-6 and TRBJ2-1, with 7 bases identical to TRBD1. The CDR3 sequence is 15 residues long. The V gene end was trimmed by 0 bases and the J gene end by 4 bases; junction bases not matched to a gene: 3. CDR1 MNHNY and CDR2 SVGAGI come from the germline V gene (reference sequence). CDR3: CASSYSGQSYNEQFF. CDR3 nucleotide sequence: TGTGCCAGCAGTTACTCGGGACAGTCGTACAATGAGCAGTTCTTC.

J is TRBJ2-3 and V is TRBV5-1, with 12 bases identical to TRBD2. J was trimmed by 1 base and V by 7 bases; bases with no gene match: 1. Germline CDR1 is SGHRS and CDR2 is YFSETQ. The CDR3 sequence is 14 residues long. The CDR3, as DNA: TGCGCCAGCCGACTAGCGGGAGGCACAGATACGCAGTATTTT. Translating gives CASRLAGGTDTQYF. The variable domain in full, completed from reference TRBV5-1 and TRBJ2-3, reads KAGVTQTPRYLIKTRGQQVTLSCSPISGHRSVSWYQQTPGQGLQFLFEYFSETQRNKGNFPGRFSGRQFSNSRSEMNVSTLELGDSALYLCASRLAGGTDTQYFGPGTRLTVL.

This chain connects TRBV5-1 to TRBJ2-1; TRBD1 is a possible D gene (5 bases). Trimming pared 1 base from V and 5 bases from J, leaving 7 bases between. Germline CDR1 and CDR2: SGHRS and YFSETQ. CDR3 length equals 13 residues. The CDR3 loop reads CASSLLQDNEQFF. Written as DNA, the CDR3 is TGCGCCAGCAGCTTGTTACAGGACAATGAGCAGTTCTTC.

The chain links TRBV7-3 to TRBJ2-5; D is uncertain. Germline CDR1 reads SGHTA; CDR2 reads FQGTGA. The CDR3 covers 13 residues. With 3 bases removed from V and 0 bases from J, the gap between germline ends came to 5 bases. The CDR3 loop is CASSFQNQETQYF. For the CDR3, the DNA is TGTGCCAGCAGCTTCCAAAACCAAGAGACCCAGTACTTC.

V usage is TRBV7-2 and J usage is TRBJ2-7; D perhaps matches TRBD2 (5 bases). With 5 bases removed from V and 4 bases from J, the gap between germline ends came to 12 bases. The length of the CDR3 is 13 residues. Germline V CDR1 and CDR2: SGHTA, FQGNSA. CDR3 amino acids: CASSHTSIYEQYF. CDR3 bases: TGTGCCAGCAGCCATACTAGTATATACGAGCAGTACTTC.

The CDR3 loop reads CASSEKSGGTDTQYF. The CDR3 region has the DNA TGTGCCAGCAGTGAAAAAAGCGGGGGCACAGATACGCAGTATTTT. The chain has TRBV2 and TRBJ2-3; 7 bases map to TRBD2. V dropped 2 bases and J dropped 1; count of bases not matched to a gene: 3. From germline, CDR1 is SNHLY and CDR2 FYNNEI. This CDR3 contains 15 residues.

In its sample, this clone was seen a few times. The gene calls are TRBV5-6 and TRBJ2-3; D might be TRBD1 (6 bases). Germline-derived CDR1 and CDR2 are SGHDT and YYEEEE. The V and J ends lost 2 bases and 2 bases respectively, with 12 bases between them. The CDR3 has 15 residues. CDR3 in amino acids: CASSLIGGDTDTQYF. The CDR3 DNA reads TGTGCCAGCAGCTTAATAGGGGGAGACACAGATACGCAGTATTTT.

This clone was counted a few times. This chain joins TRBV2 and TRBJ2-3, with a possible D match to TRBD2 (6 bases). V was shortened by 5 bases and J by 0 bases, with 12 bases between the two germline ends. Germline assignment: CDR1 SNHLY and CDR2 FYNNEI. This CDR3 region has 15 residues. The CDR3 DNA reads TGTGCCAGCAGTCACGGGACTCTTAGCACAGATACGCAGTATTTT. It translates to CASSHGTLSTDTQYF.

The chain is built from TRBV19 and TRBJ2-5; D not certain. Trimming stripped 6 bases from V and 2 bases from J, with 10 bases between. The germline CDR1 and CDR2 sequences are LNHDA and SQIVND (reference sequence). CDR3 length equals 13 residues. For the CDR3, the DNA is TGTGCCAGTAGAAGGAGCGAGCAAGAGACCCAGTACTTC. Encoded protein: CASRRSEQETQYF.

V gene TRBV7-3 combines with J gene TRBJ1-5; tentatively, D is TRBD1 (5 bases). CDR3 length equals 14 residues. Germline V gene sequence: CDR1 SGHTA, CDR2 FQGTGA. Trimming took off 0 bases at V and 6 bases at J, with 9 bases between the two ends. CDR3 coding DNA: TGTGCCAGCAGCTTAACAGGGGAAGTTCAGCCCCAGCATTTT. Its protein product is CASSLTGEVQPQHF.

J is TRBJ2-7 and V is TRBV2; D may be TRBD1 (5 bases). CDR3 size: 13 residues. Germline loops: CDR1 SNHLY, CDR2 FYNNEI. V shed 7 bases and J shed 7 bases, with 17 bases lying between them. The CDR3 region is CASNSRETREQYF. CDR3 coding DNA: TGTGCCAGCAACAGCAGGGAAACGCGAGAGCAGTACTTC.

The CDR3 is CASSVDSGHYNEQFF. For the CDR3, the DNA is TGTGCCAGCAGCGTAGATAGCGGTCACTACAATGAGCAGTTCTTC. This rearrangement joins TRBV9 to TRBJ2-1, with D possibly TRBD2 on 6 matching bases. The ends were cut back, 0 bases at V and 3 bases at J, with 10 bases in the middle. This CDR3 spans 15 amino acids. Germline CDR1 and CDR2: SGDLS and YYNGEE.

V gene TRBV9 combines with J gene TRBJ1-6; a weak D match, TRBD1 (6 bases). CDR1 and CDR2 (germline): SGDLS, YYNGEE. The CDR3 covers 13 residues. V gave up 3 bases and J gave up 15 bases, with 16 bases separating them. As DNA, the CDR3 is TGTGCCAGCAGCGGAGGAGGCAGGGGATACCTCCACTTT. As protein: CASSGGGRGYLHF.

The J gene is TRBJ2-2, the V gene TRBV7-9; 7 bases map to TRBD2. V shed 5 bases and J 4 bases; nucleotides not matched to a gene: 7. This CDR3 region has 15 residues. CDR1 is SEHNR, CDR2 FQNEAQ, per germline (reference sequence). Here the CDR3 reads CASSPGLLGTGELFF. CDR3 DNA sequence: TGTGCCAGCAGCCCGGGACTACTTGGCACCGGGGAGCTGTTTTTT.

V usage is TRBV19 and J usage is TRBJ1-6; 7 positions match TRBD1. From germline, CDR1 is LNHDA and CDR2 SQIVND (reference sequence). Germline trimming cut 1 base from V and 5 bases from J; bases unmatched to any gene: 2. There are 15 residues in the CDR3. In DNA, the CDR3 is TGTGCCAGTAGTATAGGCGGACAGGATAATTCACCCCTCCACTTT. Its protein product is CASSIGGQDNSPLHF.

This clone has only a few counts. This chain connects TRBV7-2 to TRBJ2-3; D unresolved. CDR3 length: 17 amino acids. CDR1 and CDR2 (germline): SGHTA, FQGNSA. Trimming shortened V by 1 base and J by 0 bases, and 14 bases separated the two germline ends. CDR3 amino acids: CASSLEAGVISTDTQYF. CDR3 coding DNA: TGTGCCAGCAGCTTAGAGGCCGGAGTAATTAGCACAGATACGCAGTATTTT.

This clone appeared once. The gene calls are TRBV5-1 and TRBJ2-7, with 7 bases that match TRBD2. The V segment lost 4 bases and the J segment 0 bases; nucleotides outside the gene matches: 1. The length of the CDR3 is 13 residues. Germline V gives CDR1 SGHRS, CDR2 YFSETQ. Here the CDR3 DNA reads TGCGCCAGCAGCCCGGGGGGCTCCTACGAGCAGTACTTC. It codes for CASSPGGSYEQYF.

The V gene is TRBV28, the J gene TRBJ2-1; 7 bases match TRBD2. The CDR3 runs 17 residues. The V segment lost 5 bases and the J segment 0 bases; nucleotides outside the gene matches: 10. Germline CDR1 and CDR2: MDHEN and SYDVKM. Here the CDR3 reads CASSPGGLADSYNEQFF. CDR3 sequence (DNA): TGTGCCAGCAGTCCAGGAGGGCTAGCGGACTCCTACAATGAGCAGTTCTTC.

The chain carries TRBV4-2 and TRBJ2-7; D is perhaps TRBD2 (5 bases). The V end was cut by 1 base, the J end by 0 bases, with 16 bases between. This CDR3 is 17 amino acids long. Per germline, CDR1 LGHNA and CDR2 YNFKEQ. CDR3 bases: TGTGCCAGCAGCCAAGGCCCGGACTTCAGTACCTCCTACGAGCAGTACTTC. Translating gives CASSQGPDFSTSYEQYF.

In its sample, this clone was seen a few times. The chain recombines TRBV4-2 with TRBJ1-1; D possibly corresponds to TRBD1 (5 bases). V gave up 0 bases and J gave up 4 bases, with 15 bases separating them. The CDR3 contains 16 residues. Germline V gene lookup returns CDR1 LGHNA and CDR2 YNFKEQ. The CDR3 spells CASSQDLWGIGTEAFF. CDR3 nucleotides: TGTGCCAGCAGCCAAGATCTTTGGGGCATCGGCACTGAAGCTTTCTTT.

The V and J genes are TRBV29-1 and TRBJ2-7, with TRBD1 identical over 11 bases. The CDR3 contains 15 residues. Germline assignment: CDR1 SQVTM and CDR2 ANQGSEA. The V segment lost 6 bases and the J segment 2 bases; nucleotides outside the gene matches: 9. DNA of the CDR3: TGCAGCGTAAGTTCGCCGGGACAGGGGGCCTACGAGCAGTACTTC. Residues: CSVSSPGQGAYEQYF.

The chain has TRBV19 and TRBJ1-2, with D maybe TRBD1 (5 bases). Germline V gene lookup returns CDR1 LNHDA and CDR2 SQIVND (reference sequence). This CDR3 is 14 amino acids long. The germline V and J ends were trimmed by 4 bases and 4 bases, with 13 bases remaining between them. In DNA form, the CDR3 reads TGTGCCAGTAGTAACCGCAGGGATTCCTATGGCTACACCTTC. The encoded protein is CASSNRRDSYGYTF.

This chain connects TRBV19 to TRBJ1-5, with TRBD1 matching over 8 bases. Germline lookup yields CDR1 LNHDA and CDR2 SQIVND (reference sequence). There are 15 residues in the CDR3. V lost 8 bases, J lost 3 bases, and 9 bases stayed unmatched. CDR3 protein: CASLPRQGSNQPQHF. The CDR3 nucleotides are TGTGCCAGTCTGCCTCGACAGGGGTCCAATCAGCCCCAGCATTTT.